Sequencing of this T cell receptor (beta chain) was carried out in a study of PD-1 blockade in classical Hodgkin lymphoma. Study-level background: Every 2 weeks, patients got 3 mg/kg intravenous nivolumab.

Assay: immunoSEQ multiplex PCR; the TCRdb copy retains only in-frame clones and omits some. The sample consists of some 33,000 clones, around 81% of them appearing once. Only a few counts were recorded for this clone. Time point defined: cycle 4 day 1 (C4D1), after 6 weeks of nivolumab. Every patient experienced relapse after autologous stem cell transplantation, and brentuximab vedotin exposure varied. This specimen consisted of peripheral blood mononuclear cells (PBMCs), obtained before the fourth cycle of nivolumab. The TCR was taken from a human donor with classical Hodgkin lymphoma.

This chain's CDR3 is CASSQVNREKLFF. In nucleotides, the CDR3 is TGTGCCAGCAGCCAAGTTAACCGCGAAAAACTGTTTTTT. The chain recombines TRBV4-2 with TRBJ1-4, with D unclear. This CDR3 contains 13 residues. Trimming removed 1 base from V and 8 bases from J, with 8 bases in between. The germline V gene has CDR1 LGHNA and CDR2 YNFKEQ.